A single sample gave rise to the 26 T cell receptor beta chains below, sequenced in a study of blood T cells in healthy people across ages. Together with a sample-barcoded 5' primer, a J-beta primer mix was included in a second PCR lasting roughly 6 to 12 cycles. MiXCR was run by TCRdb on the 5' RACE reads, yielding one entry per CDR3 protein. Of 1.8 million or so distinct CDR3 sequences listed, 30% to 40% were seen once; the top ten hold about 23%. Sample: blood. The receptors here all came from a human donor in good health.

J is TRBJ2-3 and V is TRBV7-2; 7 bases agree with TRBD2. The CDR3 runs 16 residues. CDR1 is SGHTA, CDR2 FQGNSA, per germline. Trimming removed 2 bases from V and 6 bases from J; junction bases left unmatched: 11. CDR3 coding DNA: TGTGCCAGCAGCTTAAATCCGGGAGGTGTCACCGATACGCAGTATTTT. Translating gives CASSLNPGGVTDTQYF.

This chain uses TRBV5-1 with TRBJ2-3; D uncertain. Germline V gene lookup returns CDR1 SGHRS and CDR2 YFSETQ. CDR3 size: 13 residues. The germline V and J ends were trimmed by 5 bases and 3 bases, with 10 bases remaining between them. The DNA of the CDR3 is TGCGCCAGCAGTCCCGCCCGAACAGATACGCAGTATTTT. Translating gives CASSPARTDTQYF.

The genes are TRBV20-1 and TRBJ2-5; D gene uncertain. V was trimmed by 0 bases and J by 1 base, leaving 12 bases between them. Germline V gene data show CDR1 as DFQATT and CDR2 as SNEGSKA (reference sequence). CDR3 length: 15 residues. Here the CDR3 reads CSARDIGRRQETQYF. DNA for the CDR3: TGCAGTGCTAGAGATATTGGTCGGCGCCAAGAGACCCAGTACTTC.

This clonotype was picked up many times. V and J are TRBV28 and TRBJ2-3; D possibly corresponds to TRBD1 (7 bases). The germline V and J ends were trimmed by 6 bases and 10 bases, with 29 bases remaining between them. The CDR3 covers 17 residues. From germline, CDR1 is MDHEN and CDR2 SYDVKM. CDR3 DNA: TGTGCCAGCAGGGAGGCCTTAACAGGGGTAACTGGAGGGGCGCAGTATTTT. Translating it yields CASREALTGVTGGAQYF.

The chain carries TRBV7-3 and TRBJ2-3; 11 bases are shared with TRBD1. This CDR3 is 16 amino acids long. V shed 3 bases, J shed 1 base, and the junction held 3 bases outside the gene matches. The germline V gene encodes CDR1 SGHTA and CDR2 FQGTGA. The CDR3 bases are TGTGCCAGCAGCTTGATGGGACAGGGGGGCACAGATACGCAGTATTTT. Translation gives CASSLMGQGGTDTQYF. The variable domain in full, with the rest retrieved from reference TRBV7-3 and TRBJ2-3, is GAGVSQTPSNKVTEKGKYVELRCDPISGHTALYWYRQSLGQGPEFLIYFQGTGAADDSGLPNDRFFAVRPEGSVSTLKIQRTERGDSAVYLCASSLMGQGGTDTQYFGPGTRLTVL.

This clonotype was seen a few times. The J gene is TRBJ2-7, the V gene TRBV5-6; no firm D call. Germline V gives CDR1 SGHDT, CDR2 YYEEEE. V was pared by 2 bases and J by 7 bases, with 16 bases between. The CDR3 runs 14 residues. CDR3 protein: CASSLSGSYNEQYF. CDR3 DNA sequence: TGTGCCAGCAGCTTATCCGGCTCCTACAATGAGCAGTACTTC.

The chain combines TRBV7-2 with TRBJ1-2; 8 nucleotides line up with TRBD1. The length of the CDR3 is 15 residues. CDR1 is SGHTA and CDR2 is FQGNSA in the germline V gene. The V gene end was trimmed by 8 bases and the J gene end by 8 bases; junction bases not matched to a gene: 16. CDR3 amino acids: CASRDRSDRWEGYTF. The DNA for the CDR3 is TGTGCCAGCCGGGACAGGAGTGACCGGTGGGAGGGCTACACCTTC.

This rearrangement joins TRBV6-1 to TRBJ2-4; D may be TRBD1 (7 bases). Matching the DNA end better, TRBJ2-7 makes the J call doubtful. The CDR3 consists of 17 residues. CDR1 is MNHNS and CDR2 is SASEGT in the germline V gene. The CDR3 DNA follows: TGTGCCAGCAGTACCCTCCAGGGGGGAGTAAGGTCCTACGAGCAGTACTTC. It codes for CASSTLQGGVRSYEQYF.

Turning to this clonotype: A junction boundary mismatches the germline segment, possibly from a read error. This chain links TRBV7-9 with TRBJ2-7, with D unresolved. CDR1 is SEHNR and CDR2 is FQNEAQ in the germline V gene (reference sequence). The CDR3 runs to 12 residues. CDR3 in amino acids: CASSVNSYERYF. In DNA form, the CDR3 reads TGTGCCAGCAGCGTAAACAGCTACGAGCGGTACTTC. The full variable domain, with the rest looked up from reference TRBV7-9 and TRBJ2-7, is DTGVSQNPRHKITKRGQNVTFRCDPISEHNRLYWYRQTLGQGPEFLTYFQNEAQLEKSRLLSDRFSAERPKGSFSTLEIQRTEQGDSAMYLCASSVNSYERYFGPGTRLTVT.

The V and J genes are TRBV29-1 and TRBJ2-6; TRBD1 is a possible D gene (5 bases). Germline V lookup: CDR1 SQVTM, CDR2 ANQGSEA. Trimming cost V 4 bases and J 0 bases, with 13 bases left between them. CDR3 size: 16 residues. The chain's CDR3 is CSVVSTASSGANVLTF. Here the CDR3 DNA reads TGCAGCGTTGTATCGACAGCGTCCTCTGGGGCCAACGTCCTGACTTTC.

The rearrangement joins TRBV6-5 to TRBJ1-6; D gene uncertain. The CDR3 is made up of 14 amino acids. Between the trimmed V and J ends, which lost 2 bases and 5 bases, there was a span of 7 bases. Germline values: CDR1 MNHEY, CDR2 SVGAGI. CDR3 amino acids: CASSYGPHNSPLHF. CDR3 sequence (DNA): TGTGCCAGCAGTTACGGGCCCCATAATTCACCCCTCCACTTT.

The chain uses TRBV20-1 and TRBJ1-2; tentative D call: TRBD1 (5 bases). The V end was cut by 6 bases, the J end by 4 bases, with 15 bases between. Germline V gene data show CDR1 as DFQATT and CDR2 as SNEGSKA (reference sequence). The CDR3 covers 13 residues. In DNA, the CDR3 is TGCAGTGCCGGGACTCCCACTCCCTATGGCTACACCTTC. Residues: CSAGTPTPYGYTF.

This clonotype was seen more than once but under ten times. The J gene is TRBJ1-2, the V gene TRBV12-3 or TRBV12-4; D is possibly TRBD1 (5 bases). Trimming cost V 5 bases and J 4 bases, with 11 bases left between them. This CDR3 contains 13 residues. The CDR3 bases are TGTGCCAGCAGTCAGACAGTCTTCTATGGCTACACCTTC. It translates to CASSQTVFYGYTF.

In the case of this clonotype: This may be a read error, as it is one base from a much larger clone. V is TRBV7-9 and J is TRBJ1-1, with TRBD1 matching over 9 bases. CDR3 length: 14 residues. V shed 5 bases, J shed 3 bases, and the junction held 4 bases outside the gene matches. Looked up from germline, CDR1 is SEHNR and CDR2 is FQNEAQ (reference sequence). The CDR3 loop is CASSPWTGDTEAFF. CDR3 in DNA: TGTGCCAGCAGCCCCTGGACAGGGGACACTGAAGCTTTCTTT. The whole variable domain, filled in from reference TRBV7-9 and TRBJ1-1, reads DTGVSQNPRHKITKRGQNVTFRCDPISEHNRLYWYRQTLGQGPEFLTYFQNEAQLEKSRLLSDRFSAERPKGSFSTLEIQRTEQGDSAMYLCASSPWTGDTEAFFGQGTRLTVV.

This clonotype was observed a few times. The J gene is TRBJ2-7, the V gene TRBV2; 7 positions match TRBD2. Germline V CDR1 and CDR2: SNHLY, FYNNEI. With V trimmed by 6 bases and J by 1 base, 12 bases remained unmatched. The CDR3 extends over 16 amino acids. CDR3 region: CASRRPGGKVSYEQYF. In DNA form, the CDR3 reads TGTGCCAGCAGACGGCCCGGGGGGAAGGTTTCCTACGAGCAGTACTTC.

The rearrangement links TRBV6-5 to TRBJ1-2; D may be TRBD1 (6 bases). CDR1 MNHEY and CDR2 SVGAGI come from the germline V gene. The CDR3 covers 14 residues. Deletions cut 8 bases from V and 2 bases from J, with 15 bases between. The CDR3 region has the DNA TGTGCCAGCCGCCGCATGGGGGCCAACTATGGCTACACCTTC. Its translation: CASRRMGANYGYTF.

CDR3 nucleotides: TGCGCCAGCAGCTTGGCTCGCGGCGGGGCCCAAGAGACCCAGTACTTC. Protein sequence: CASSLARGGAQETQYF. The J gene is TRBJ2-5, the V gene TRBV5-1; TRBD2 is a possible D gene (6 bases). Germline CDR1 is SGHRS and CDR2 is YFSETQ. This CDR3 contains 16 residues. V lost 0 bases to trimming and J lost 1 base, with 13 bases between them.

Turning to this clonotype: This may come from a read error, since a much larger clone is one base off. The chain employs TRBV5-1 and TRBJ2-3; perhaps TRBD1 as D (6 bases). The CDR3 runs to 14 residues. V was pared by 7 bases and J by 2 bases, with 14 bases between. The germline V gene encodes CDR1 SGHRS and CDR2 YFSETQ. The CDR3 region has the DNA TGCGCCAGCGGGGGCAGTGGAACCACAGATACGCAGTATTTT. Protein sequence: CASGGSGTTDTQYF.

The chain joins TRBV9 to TRBJ2-7, with D tentatively TRBD1 (5 bases). The CDR3 contains 15 residues. Trimming left V 0 bases short and J 1 base short, with 11 bases between. Germline assignment: CDR1 SGDLS and CDR2 YYNGEE. The CDR3 loop reads CASSVDPRQSYEQYF. The CDR3 DNA reads as TGTGCCAGCAGCGTAGATCCTAGACAGTCCTACGAGCAGTACTTC.

This clonotype was seen more than once but under ten times. This chain joins TRBV7-8 and TRBJ2-7; D is perhaps TRBD1 (5 bases). The germline CDR1 and CDR2 sequences are SGHVS and FQNEAQ. CDR3 length: 16 residues. V was shortened by 5 bases and J by 2 bases, with 19 bases between the two germline ends. This CDR3 reads CASSTDSPKPPYEQYF. DNA for the CDR3: TGTGCCAGCAGCACAGACAGTCCCAAGCCCCCCTACGAGCAGTACTTC.

The chain couples TRBV4-3 to TRBJ2-7, with 8 bases matching TRBD1. Germline V lookup: CDR1 LGHNA, CDR2 YSLEER. V was clipped by 3 bases and J by 3 bases; unmatched bases: 13. The CDR3 length is 17 residues. CDR3 nucleotide sequence: TGCGCCAGCAGCCAGGATGGGGTGGCAGGGGGCCACTACGAGCAGTACTTC. Its protein is CASSQDGVAGGHYEQYF.

CDR3 amino acids: CASSDRLQTYEQYF. CDR3 nucleotides: TGCGCCAGCAGCGACAGGTTACAAACCTACGAGCAGTACTTC. V usage is TRBV5-1 and J usage is TRBJ2-7, with D perhaps TRBD1 (6 bases). Per germline, CDR1 SGHRS and CDR2 YFSETQ. The CDR3 consists of 14 residues. The V end was cut by 4 bases, the J end by 2 bases, with 13 bases between. The full variable domain, its missing parts supplied by reference TRBV5-1 and TRBJ2-7, is KAGVTQTPRYLIKTRGQQVTLSCSPISGHRSVSWYQQTPGQGLQFLFEYFSETQRNKGNFPGRFSGRQFSNSRSEMNVSTLELGDSALYLCASSDRLQTYEQYFGPGTRLTVT.

The chain couples TRBV5-1 to TRBJ1-5, with a weak D call TRBD1 (6 bases). This CDR3 comprises 13 residues. Looked up from germline, CDR1 is SGHRS and CDR2 is YFSETQ. V was clipped by 2 bases and J by 8 bases, with 11 bases between them. CDR3 nucleotide sequence: TGCGCCAGCAGCTTCGACCCAGGGGAGCCCCAGCATTTT. Residues: CASSFDPGEPQHF.

The V call is TRBV27, the J call TRBJ1-4, with D possibly being TRBD1 (6 bases). In germline, CDR1 is MNHEY, CDR2 SMNVEV (reference sequence). This CDR3 comprises 16 residues. The V end was cut by 5 bases, the J end by 0 bases, with 13 bases between. CDR3 region: CASSLRGHATNEKLFF. CDR3 coding DNA: TGTGCCAGCAGTCTCAGGGGACACGCAACTAATGAAAAACTGTTTTTT.

This clonotype was seen a few times. CDR3 in DNA: TGTGCCAGCAGCTCCTTAGCAGGGTATGGCGCCTACGAGCAGTACTTC. This translates into CASSSLAGYGAYEQYF. The V gene is TRBV7-8, the J gene TRBJ2-7; D is perhaps TRBD1 (5 bases). Germline V gene data show CDR1 as SGHVS and CDR2 as FQNEAQ. The V end lost 4 bases, the J end lost 2 bases, and 18 bases lay between the germline ends. The length of the CDR3 is 16 residues.

This chain joins TRBV25-1 and TRBJ1-6, with TRBD1 matching over 7 bases. Germline values: CDR1 MGHDK, CDR2 SYGVNS. This CDR3 has 15 amino acids. V lost 5 bases and J lost 8; bases outside the gene matches: 9. CDR3 in amino acids: CASSKRGLVDSPLHF. The CDR3 region has the DNA TGTGCCAGCAGTAAAAGGGGGCTAGTTGATTCACCCCTCCACTTT. The full variable domain, with the rest looked up from reference TRBV25-1 and TRBJ1-6, is EADIYQTPRYLVIGTGKKITLECSQTMGHDKMYWYQQDPGMELHLIHYSYGVNSTEKGDLSSESTVSRIRTEHFPLTLESARPSHTSQYLCASSKRGLVDSPLHFGNGTRLTVT.